Below are 16 T cell receptor beta chains sequenced from a single sample in a study of Ad26.COV2.S vaccination and SARS-CoV-2 variants. Indicated treatment: about 20 received Ad26.COV2.S at low or high dose, single or two shots; about 5 received placebo; per-sample allocation not given. After the first vaccine or placebo injection, samples were drawn on day 63. Assay used: immunoSEQ multiplex PCR; TCRdb lists only in-frame clones, some missing. Among around 250,000 clones listed, around 88% were seen once. Sample: peripheral blood, taken in a trial of Ad26.COV2.S vaccine versus placebo. Receptors originate from a person between 18 and 60 years old who received the Ad26.COV2.S COVID-19 vaccine or a placebo.

The rearrangement links TRBV6-5 to TRBJ2-5; D is ambiguous. Trimming cost V 9 bases and J 2 bases, with 19 bases left between them. Germline V gene lookup returns CDR1 MNHEY and CDR2 SVGAGI. This CDR3 contains 15 residues. This CDR3 reads CARTNGFDLQETQYF. CDR3 nucleotide sequence: TGTGCCAGAACCAATGGTTTTGATTTACAAGAGACCCAGTACTTC.

V gene TRBV7-2 combines with J gene TRBJ1-2; possible D gene TRBD1, 6 bases. CDR1 is SGHTA, CDR2 FQGNSA, per germline. The CDR3 totals 17 residues. The germline V and J ends were trimmed by 4 bases and 4 bases, with 22 bases remaining between them. The CDR3 DNA reads as TGTGCCAGCAGCTCCCCGTTGGGGGGCGGACGGACCTATGGCTACACCTTC. Its protein product is CASSSPLGGGRTYGYTF.

The chain couples TRBV6-1 to TRBJ1-5; tentative D call: TRBD1 (6 bases). The CDR3 totals 16 residues. V gave up 2 bases and J gave up 6 bases, with 17 bases separating them. Germline-derived CDR1 and CDR2 are MNHNS and SASEGT. CDR3 DNA: TGTGCCAGCAGTGAACTTAGGGGAGGGGGAGGTCAGCCCCAGCATTTT. Its protein product is CASSELRGGGGQPQHF.

This rearrangement joins TRBV6-4 to TRBJ2-2; 10 nucleotides align to TRBD2. J lost 6 bases, V lost 1 base, and 8 bases had no gene match. From germline, CDR1 is MRHNA and CDR2 SNTAGT. The CDR3 totals 17 residues. CDR3 coding DNA: TGTGCCAGCAGTGACTTTGTGCTAGCGGGAGTTGCCGGGGAGCTGTTTTTT. This codes for CASSDFVLAGVAGELFF.

The chain joins TRBV6-2 or TRBV6-3 to TRBJ2-2; no reliable D call. V dropped 2 bases and J dropped 13 bases, with 14 bases sitting between them. Looked up from germline, CDR1 is MNHEY and CDR2 is SVGEGT. The CDR3 covers 13 residues. CDR3 nucleotide sequence: TGTGCCAGCAGTTACGTGGCAGCCGGCGGGCTGTTTTTT. The encoded protein is CASSYVAAGGLFF.

This clone was detected once. V usage is TRBV14 and J usage is TRBJ1-3, with unresolved D. The CDR3 contains 13 residues. The V end was cut by 4 bases, the J end by 0 bases, with 4 bases between. CDR1 is SGHDN, CDR2 FVKESK, per germline. As DNA, the CDR3 is TGTGCCAGCAGCCGTTTCTCTGGAAACACCATATATTTT. As protein: CASSRFSGNTIYF. Drawing the rest from reference TRBV14 and TRBJ1-3, the complete variable domain is EAGVTQFPSHSVIEKGQTVTLRCDPISGHDNLYWYRRVMGKEIKFLLHFVKESKQDESGMPNNRFLAERTGGTYSTLKVQPAELEDSGVYFCASSRFSGNTIYFGEGSWLTVV.

The gene calls are TRBV29-1 and TRBJ2-3; D unclear. The length of the CDR3 is 18 residues. V was cut by 4 bases and J by 0 bases, with 23 bases left in between. Germline-derived CDR1 and CDR2 are SQVTM and ANQGSEA. Here the CDR3 DNA reads TGCAGCGTTGTCTTCCTTGGCAGGAGCTCTCCTAGCACAGATACGCAGTATTTT. Its translation: CSVVFLGRSSPSTDTQYF.

The rearrangement uses TRBV4-2 and TRBJ1-2; D unclear. The CDR3 length is 16 residues. Germline V lookup: CDR1 LGHNA, CDR2 YNFKEQ. V dropped 0 bases and J dropped 3 bases, with 14 bases sitting between them. Here the CDR3 DNA reads TGTGCCAGCAGCCAAGAAGAGTCAGTGCTCCACTATGGCTACACCTTC. Translation gives CASSQEESVLHYGYTF.

As DNA, the CDR3 is TGTGCCAGCAGCGGTGACAGGGGGTTTTACAATGAGCAGTTCTTC. Translated: CASSGDRGFYNEQFF. The chain joins TRBV7-9 to TRBJ2-1; 9 bases fit TRBD1. The germline CDR1 and CDR2 sequences are SEHNR and FQNEAQ (reference sequence). With V trimmed by 5 bases and J by 4 bases, 6 bases remained unmatched. CDR3 length equals 15 residues.

This chain joins TRBV4-3 and TRBJ2-1; D perhaps matches TRBD1 (6 bases). V lost 0 bases and J lost 11, with 17 bases in between. CDR3 length: 15 residues. CDR1 is LGHNA and CDR2 is YSLEER in the germline V gene. CDR3 sequence: CASSQDRQVLRKQFF. DNA for the CDR3: TGCGCCAGCAGCCAAGATCGACAGGTTCTGAGGAAGCAGTTCTTC.

The CDR3 DNA reads TGTGCCACCAGTAAAGGAGGGGCCCCCTATGGCTACACCTTC. This encodes CATSKGGAPYGYTF. This chain joins TRBV24-1 and TRBJ1-2; tentatively, D is TRBD1 (5 bases). The V gene's germline CDR1 is KGHDR and CDR2 SFDVKD. V lost 6 bases, J lost 4 bases, and 14 bases lay in between. The CDR3 runs 14 residues.

This chain connects TRBV3-1 (or the pseudogene TRBV3-2) to TRBJ2-5; the D is unclear. CDR1 is LGHDT, CDR2 YNNKEL, per germline (reference sequence). V was pared by 1 base and J by 7 bases, with 7 bases between. The CDR3 length is 12 residues. In DNA, the CDR3 is TGTGCCAGCAGCCAAGCCCAGGCGACCCAGTACTTC. It translates to CASSQAQATQYF.

This clone showed up just once. The V gene is TRBV7-9, the J gene TRBJ1-6; possibly TRBD1 for D (6 bases). In germline, CDR1 is SEHNR, CDR2 FQNEAQ (reference sequence). V was cut by 4 bases and J by 0 bases, with 10 bases left in between. The CDR3 totals 16 residues. The CDR3: CASSSWDNSYNSPLHF. The CDR3 region has the DNA TGTGCCAGCAGCTCCTGGGACAACTCCTATAATTCACCCCTCCACTTT.

This clone came up a few times. This chain links TRBV24-1 with TRBJ2-2; no clear D gene. CDR3 length: 14 amino acids. The germline gives CDR1 KGHDR, CDR2 SFDVKD. V lost 5 bases and J lost 5, with 11 bases in between. The DNA of the CDR3 is TGTGCCACCAGTGGGCTACCCGGGACCGGGGAGCTGTTTTTT. Translation: CATSGLPGTGELFF.

The V call is TRBV30, the J call TRBJ2-7; D is possibly TRBD1 (6 bases). This CDR3 contains 15 residues. The germline V gene has CDR1 GTSNPN and CDR2 SVGIG (reference sequence). Trimming shortened V by 3 bases and J by 5 bases, and 20 bases separated the two germline ends. DNA for the CDR3: TGTGCCTGGAGGCTTATGACGGGTCAGGGGAACGAGCAGTACTTC. This translates into CAWRLMTGQGNEQYF.

A single count supports this clone. This sequence joins TRBV4-1 and TRBJ1-5; D gene ambiguous. Germline V CDR1 and CDR2: MGHRA, YSYEKL. This CDR3 contains 14 residues. Trimming left V 2 bases short and J 1 base short, with 6 bases between. The CDR3 region has the DNA TGCGCCAGCAGCCAAACCATAAGCAATCAGCCCCAGCATTTT. This sequence encodes CASSQTISNQPQHF.